Presented here are 10 T cell receptor beta chains from one specimen sequenced in a study of blood T cell repertoires in COVID-19. Some clones are missing from TCRdb's copy, which holds only in-frame ones; the method was immunoSEQ multiplex PCR. The table records about 200,000 clones, 75% to 90% of them present only once. Sequencing was performed on PBMCs or T cells enriched from blood (not recorded which). These receptors originate from a woman aged 25 to 39 who had been exposed to COVID-19.

This chain uses TRBV2 with TRBJ1-2, with 7 bases identical to TRBD1. The germline gives CDR1 SNHLY, CDR2 FYNNEI. Trimming at V came to 7 bases and at J to 1 base, leaving 6 bases not matched to a gene. CDR3 length equals 14 residues. DNA of the CDR3: TGTGCCAGCACCCGGGACAGAATTAACTATGGCTACACCTTC. Its protein is CASTRDRINYGYTF.

The V call is TRBV2, the J call TRBJ2-7, with TRBD1 identical over 7 bases. CDR1 SNHLY and CDR2 FYNNEI come from the germline V gene. This CDR3 is 13 amino acids long. V lost 2 bases and J lost 5; bases outside the gene matches: 3. The CDR3 bases are TGTGCCAGCAGTGAAACAGGGGTAAACGAGCAGTACTTC. Translation gives CASSETGVNEQYF.

Concerning this clone: One end of the junction is discordant with germline, which a read error may explain. The chain links TRBV7-7 to TRBJ2-1; D gene uncertain. The germline V gene encodes CDR1 SSHAT and CDR2 FNYEAQ (reference sequence). The CDR3 totals 16 residues. The CDR3 region is CASSPLGALDYNEQFF. The DNA of the CDR3 is TGTGCTAGCAGCCCGCTCGGAGCCCTCGACTACAATGAGCAGTTCTTC.

V and J are TRBV10-1 and TRBJ1-6, with TRBD1 matching over 9 bases. Germline CDR1 WNHNN, CDR2 SYGVQD (reference sequence). The CDR3 totals 15 residues. Trimming cost V 6 bases and J 9 bases; bases outside gene matches: 9. CDR3 coding DNA: TGCGCCAGCAGCTCCGGGACAGGGAAGGTTTCACCCCTCCACTTT. Translating gives CASSSGTGKVSPLHF.

The chain couples TRBV7-9 to TRBJ1-3, with TRBD1 as a possible D gene (5 bases). CDR3 size: 15 residues. CDR1 SEHNR and CDR2 FQNEAQ come from the germline V gene (reference sequence). The V and J ends lost 3 bases and 0 bases respectively, with 9 bases between them. DNA for the CDR3: TGTGCCAGCAGCTTGGAGGGGTACTCTGGAAACACCATATATTTT. This encodes CASSLEGYSGNTIYF.

The V gene is TRBV21-1, the J gene TRBJ1-1. TRBV21-1 is a pseudogene locus. The CDR3 is 14 residues long. The CDR3 region is CASRGDSIYFEAFF. In DNA form, the CDR3 reads TGTGCCAGCAGGGGGGACTCCATTTATTTTGAAGCTTTCTTT.

This chain joins TRBV29-1 and TRBJ1-1; D perhaps matches TRBD1 (5 bases). Germline V lookup: CDR1 SQVTM, CDR2 ANQGSEA. Trimming shortened V by 7 bases and J by 1 base, and 13 bases separated the two germline ends. This CDR3 region has 13 residues. CDR3 sequence reads: CSASQGPNTEAFF. For the CDR3, the DNA is TGCAGCGCTTCTCAGGGCCCGAACACTGAAGCTTTCTTT.

CDR3 in amino acids: CASGLVLSGTNQPQHF. The DNA for the CDR3 is TGTGCTAGTGGTTTGGTACTAAGCGGCACTAATCAGCCCCAGCATTTT. J is TRBJ1-5 and V is TRBV12-5; D is undetermined. Germline lookup yields CDR1 LGHNT and CDR2 FRNRAP. Trimming shortened V by 0 bases and J by 4 bases, and 13 bases separated the two germline ends. The CDR3 has 16 amino acids.

The V gene is TRBV30, the J gene TRBJ1-5; TRBD1 might be the D (6 bases). Trimming removed 2 bases from V and 7 bases from J, with 12 bases in between. Germline CDR1 reads GTSNPN; CDR2 reads SVGIG (reference sequence). CDR3 length: 13 residues. As DNA, the CDR3 is TGTGCCTGGAGTTTAGGACAGCAACAGCCCCAGCATTTT. Translated, it gives CAWSLGQQQPQHF.

This clone was found once. The V call is TRBV7-2, the J call TRBJ1-5; 10 bases match TRBD1. The CDR3 is 17 amino acids. Per the germline V gene, CDR1 is SGHTA and CDR2 is FQGNSA. The V and J ends lost 1 base and 1 base, in that order; junction bases with no gene match: 4. CDR3 sequence reads: CASSLVMGQGSNQPQHF. The CDR3 nucleotides are TGTGCCAGCAGCTTAGTAATGGGACAGGGGAGCAATCAGCCCCAGCATTTT.